This T cell receptor (beta chain) was found in a study of radiotherapy plus CTLA-4 blockade in lung cancer. As for the study in general: For 18% of patients, objective responses occurred, and approximately 33% had disease control.

Measured with immunoSEQ multiplex PCR; TCRdb has only the in-frame clones, and not every one. The table shows around 70,000 clones, with over 75% occurring only once. With ipilimumab providing CTLA-4 blockade, focal radiation was administered to patients who had chemo-refractory metastatic non-small-cell lung cancer. Remarks on this clone: Its target is not known.

Study-wide results and limits: Subsequent to radiotherapy plus ipilimumab, tumor-derived TCR clones underwent expansion in blood.

The CDR3 has 14 amino acids. Germline CDR1 reads MNHNS; CDR2 reads SASEGT. Trimming cost V 6 bases and J 4 bases, with 15 bases left between them. The clonotype originates from a human donor with non-small cell lung cancer who had a partial response to radiotherapy plus ipilimumab. Sequencing used peripheral blood, obtained from a patient treated with radiotherapy plus ipilimumab. V usage is TRBV6-1 and J usage is TRBJ2-5, with TRBD2 as a possible D gene (6 bases). The DNA of the CDR3 is TGTGCCAGCAGGGCGGGGTCCAGTCGAGAGACCCAGTACTTC. Its translation: CASRAGSSRETQYF.